The 29 T cell receptor beta chains reported below all come from one sample, sequenced in a study of T cells after yellow fever vaccination (dated by TCRdb to the late 2010s). In light of the paper, this sample's treatment or condition label describes: live attenuated yellow fever vaccine strain. The library was made by 5' RACE. The reads were generated on an Illumina NovaSeq 6000. TCRdb reran the public reads through fastp at Q25 and MiXCR, keeping productive beta chains. One record per CDR3 amino acid sequence lists the most common genes and DNA. This sample gives approximately 160,000 distinct CDR3 sequences in total; roughly 8.8% of them show up just once. 35% to 40% of the sample comes from the top ten. This material consisted of CD8+ T cells sorted from PBMCs, taken 45 days after the yellow fever booster vaccination. The receptors were gathered from a man in his late teens or twenties who received the YFV17D yellow fever vaccine.

There are a few counts of this clonotype. This rearrangement joins TRBV12-3 or TRBV12-4 to TRBJ2-5; possible D gene TRBD2, 6 bases. CDR3 length equals 13 residues. The V end was cut by 10 bases, the J end by 1 base, with 13 bases between. For the CDR3, the DNA is TGTGCCACGATGCAGGGACTCCAAGAGACCCAGTACTTC. Amino acids: CATMQGLQETQYF.

This clonotype was found a few times. V gene TRBV9 combines with J gene TRBJ1-3, with no clear D. V lost 3 bases and J lost 4, with 11 bases in between. Germline V gene sequence: CDR1 SGDLS, CDR2 YYNGEE. The CDR3 length is 14 residues. The CDR3 DNA reads TGTGCCAGCAGCGGTTGGGGAGGAGGAAACACCATATATTTT. It encodes CASSGWGGGNTIYF.

This clonotype was found a few times. CDR3 amino acids: CASSNRDAEQYV. The CDR3 DNA follows: TGTGCCAGCAGCAATAGGGACGCCGAGCAGTACGTC. The chain links TRBV21-1 to TRBJ2-7; the D segment call TRBD1 is taken from the table without a DNA check. TRBV21-1 is a pseudogene segment. The CDR3 is 12 residues long.

This clonotype was counted at least ten times. The V gene is TRBV9, the J gene TRBJ2-5; possible D gene TRBD1, 6 bases. CDR1 and CDR2 from the germline V gene are SGDLS and YYNGEE. Trimming pared 2 bases from V and 5 bases from J, leaving 10 bases between. This CDR3 comprises 13 residues. The CDR3 nucleotides read TGTGCCAGCAGCGTCACAGGGATGGAGACCCAGTACTTC. This gives the protein CASSVTGMETQYF.

This clonotype occurred a few times. The gene calls are TRBV28 and TRBJ2-5; possible D gene TRBD1, 5 bases. CDR3 size: 14 residues. The germline CDR1 and CDR2 sequences are MDHEN and SYDVKM. V was shortened by 7 bases and J by 6 bases, with 18 bases between the two germline ends. The CDR3 DNA sequence: TGTGCCAGCAATGTGTGGCAGGGAATCAAGACCCAGTACTTC. Amino acid sequence: CASNVWQGIKTQYF.

This clonotype was seen just once. This sequence joins TRBV4-1 and TRBJ2-1, with 9 bases that match TRBD2. Trimming removed 3 bases from V and 4 bases from J; junction bases left unmatched: 22. Germline V gene lookup returns CDR1 MGHRA and CDR2 YSYEKL. The CDR3 length is 21 residues. The CDR3 spells CASSQKPGLAGAHGQYNEQFF. CDR3 DNA sequence: TGCGCCAGCAGCCAGAAACCGGGACTAGCCGGGGCTCACGGGCAATACAATGAGCAGTTCTTC.

This clonotype was detected a few times. The genes are TRBV7-9 and TRBJ2-1; D is uncertain. The germline CDR1 and CDR2 sequences are SEHNR and FQNEAQ (reference sequence). V lost 5 bases and J lost 8, with 13 bases in between. CDR3 length: 13 amino acids. CDR3 residues: CASSPRARDEQFF. The CDR3 DNA sequence: TGTGCCAGCAGCCCTAGAGCCCGGGATGAGCAGTTCTTC.

The sample holds a few counts of this clonotype. This chain joins TRBV5-1 and TRBJ2-1; 8 nucleotides align to TRBD2. The CDR3 is 15 amino acids. CDR1 and CDR2 (germline): SGHRS, YFSETQ. V gave up 4 bases and J gave up 4 bases; unmatched junction bases: 7. In DNA, the CDR3 is TGCGCCAGCAGCCCGGCGTTAGCGGGGTACAATGAGCAGTTCTTC. Its translation: CASSPALAGYNEQFF.

The table lists this clonotype with a few counts. The genes are TRBV6-5 and TRBJ1-2; weak D call: TRBD1 (5 bases). V lost 8 bases, J lost 5 bases, and 15 bases lay in between. The length of the CDR3 is 13 residues. Looked up from germline, CDR1 is MNHEY and CDR2 is SVGAGI. CDR3 loop: CASFSGPYYGYTF. The DNA for the CDR3 is TGTGCCAGCTTCTCGGGGCCATATTATGGCTACACCTTC.

This clonotype was seen many times. The V call is TRBV9, the J call TRBJ2-1; TRBD1 aligns across 7 bases. Germline loops: CDR1 SGDLS, CDR2 YYNGEE. The ends lost 4 bases at V and 7 bases at J; junction bases unmatched: 11. The CDR3 extends over 15 amino acids. For the CDR3, the DNA is TGTGCCAGCAGCCCCGGACAGGCCCCGCTGAATGAGCAGTTCTTC. Translation: CASSPGQAPLNEQFF.

The chain carries TRBV6-5 and TRBJ1-2, with a weak D call TRBD1 (6 bases). Per the germline V gene, CDR1 is MNHEY and CDR2 is SVGAGI. V was shortened by 0 bases and J by 8 bases, with 13 bases between the two germline ends. CDR3 length: 14 amino acids. CDR3 in DNA: TGTGCCAGCAGTTACTCTAGGCAGGGGACCGGCTACACCTTC. Protein: CASSYSRQGTGYTF.

This clonotype was observed a handful of times. In nucleotides, the CDR3 is TGTGCCAGCAGTGAAAGCCTGGATACCGATGAAAAACTGTTTTTT. Translation: CASSESLDTDEKLFF. This rearrangement joins TRBV2 to TRBJ1-4; D is unresolved. The V end was cut by 2 bases, the J end by 6 bases, with 13 bases between. There are 15 residues in the CDR3. In germline, CDR1 is SNHLY, CDR2 FYNNEI.

The chain has TRBV5-1 and TRBJ1-2; TRBD1 matches 7 bases. The CDR3 is 15 residues long. The germline CDR1 and CDR2 sequences are SGHRS and YFSETQ. V was pared by 0 bases and J by 4 bases, with 6 bases of the junction left unmatched. DNA for the CDR3: TGCGCCAGCAGCTTGGATACAGGGGAGACCTATGGCTACACCTTC. Translated, it gives CASSLDTGETYGYTF.

In its sample, this clonotype was seen many times. This sequence joins TRBV11-2 and TRBJ2-1; 7 bases align to TRBD2. Germline CDR1 SGHAT, CDR2 FQNNGV. The trim removed 3 bases at V and 8 bases at J, leaving 10 bases unmatched. The CDR3 consists of 15 residues. The CDR3 DNA reads TGTGCCAGCAGCTTCGTAGCGGGCCCTTTGTATGAGCAGTTCTTC. Translation gives CASSFVAGPLYEQFF.

On this clonotype: A clone one base away is much larger, so this may be a read error. This rearrangement joins TRBV11-3 to TRBJ1-5; 7 bases are a match to TRBD1. The germline V gene has CDR1 SGHNT and CDR2 YENEEA. The CDR3 covers 15 residues. CDR3 coding DNA: TGTGCCAGCAGTCTCGGGACAGCCATTAATCCGCCCCAGCATTTT. Translating it yields CASSLGTAINPPQHF.

This clonotype was counted only a few times. The chain has TRBV4-1 and TRBJ2-5; D is ambiguous. There are 15 residues in the CDR3. The V gene lost 0 bases and the J gene lost 2 bases, with 10 bases spanning the gap. The germline gives CDR1 MGHRA, CDR2 YSYEKL. This CDR3 reads CASSQEPALQETQYF. The CDR3 DNA follows: TGCGCCAGCAGCCAAGAGCCCGCGCTACAAGAGACCCAGTACTTC.

This clonotype was detected a few times. The genes are TRBV5-4 and TRBJ2-1; TRBD2 matches at 8 bases. CDR3 size: 14 residues. J was trimmed by 5 bases and V by 3 bases; bases with no gene match: 4. Germline loops: CDR1 SGHNT, CDR2 YYREEE (reference sequence). The CDR3 loop reads CASSWVAGNNEQFF. The CDR3 DNA is TGTGCCAGCAGCTGGGTAGCGGGGAACAATGAGCAGTTCTTC.

The chain couples TRBV15 to TRBJ2-5; D unresolved. With 0 bases removed from V and 8 bases from J, the gap between germline ends came to 4 bases. Germline V gene lookup returns CDR1 LNHNV and CDR2 YYDKDF (reference sequence). The CDR3 is 11 residues long. CDR3 region: CATSRDSTQYF. CDR3 in DNA: TGTGCCACCAGCAGAGATTCAACCCAGTACTTC.

This clonotype has at least ten counts. The chain joins TRBV10-3 to TRBJ2-1; 9 nucleotides line up with TRBD2. Trimming at V came to 4 bases and at J to 3 bases, leaving 4 bases not matched to a gene. From germline, CDR1 is ENHRY and CDR2 SYGVKD. The length of the CDR3 is 15 residues. The CDR3 protein is CAISAQRGDYNEQFF. The CDR3 nucleotides are TGTGCCATCAGTGCGCAGCGGGGGGACTACAATGAGCAGTTCTTC.

The rearrangement links TRBV7-9 to TRBJ2-2; 8 bases match TRBD1. V lost 5 bases, J lost 8 bases, and 7 bases stayed unmatched. Germline-derived CDR1 and CDR2 are SEHNR and FQNEAQ (reference sequence). This CDR3 is built from 14 residues. CDR3 amino acids: CASSRQGKNGELFF. The CDR3 DNA follows: TGTGCCAGCAGCCGACAGGGGAAAAATGGGGAGCTGTTTTTT.

This clonotype was seen a few times. The chain carries TRBV27 and TRBJ1-1; D is unclear. V was cut by 4 bases and J by 2 bases, with 14 bases left in between. This CDR3 contains 15 residues. Germline CDR1 MNHEY, CDR2 SMNVEV (reference sequence). CDR3 in amino acids: CASSSGSDKNTEAFF. The CDR3 DNA follows: TGTGCCAGCAGTTCGGGGTCAGACAAAAACACTGAAGCTTTCTTT.

CDR3 in DNA: TGTGCCAGCAGATACCGGGACCGAAATTGGGAGACCCAGTACTTC. Translating it yields CASRYRDRNWETQYF. This rearrangement joins TRBV28 to TRBJ2-5; D is possibly TRBD1 or TRBD2 (5 bases each). The germline V gene encodes CDR1 MDHEN and CDR2 SYDVKM. The ends were cut back, 6 bases at V and 5 bases at J, with 19 bases in the middle. The CDR3 contains 15 residues.

The V call is TRBV5-1, the J call TRBJ2-6, with D tentatively TRBD1 (6 bases). This CDR3 has 14 residues. V lost 6 bases, J lost 1 base, and 8 bases lay in between. Germline CDR1 reads SGHRS; CDR2 reads YFSETQ. CDR3 sequence: CASTQGSGANVLTF. In DNA form, the CDR3 reads TGCGCCAGCACACAGGGATCTGGGGCCAACGTCCTGACTTTC.

This clonotype was recorded at least ten times. The V gene is TRBV7-9, the J gene TRBJ2-7; 8 bases align to TRBD1. J was trimmed by 4 bases and V by 2 bases; bases with no gene match: 7. The CDR3 totals 15 residues. In germline, CDR1 is SEHNR, CDR2 FQNEAQ (reference sequence). CDR3 amino acids: CASSLIQGALYEQYF. The CDR3 coding sequence is TGTGCCAGCAGCTTAATCCAGGGGGCGTTGTACGAGCAGTACTTC. The full variable domain, with the rest looked up from reference TRBV7-9 and TRBJ2-7, is DTGVSQNPRHKITKRGQNVTFRCDPISEHNRLYWYRQTLGQGPEFLTYFQNEAQLEKSRLLSDRFSAERPKGSFSTLEIQRTEQGDSAMYLCASSLIQGALYEQYFGPGTRLTVT.

The table lists this clonotype with many counts. The chain links TRBV10-3 to TRBJ2-1, with TRBD1 identical over 9 bases. Germline V gene data show CDR1 as ENHRY and CDR2 as SYGVKD. Trimming at V came to 6 bases and at J to 3 bases, leaving 6 bases not matched to a gene. This CDR3 spans 15 amino acids. The CDR3 DNA follows: TGTGCCATCAGGGAAGGGACAGGGAGCTACAATGAGCAGTTCTTC. As protein: CAIREGTGSYNEQFF.

This clonotype was counted between two and nine times. The chain joins TRBV4-1 to TRBJ2-1; TRBD2 might be the D (7 bases). The CDR3 length is 17 residues. V lost 4 bases to trimming and J lost 8 bases, with 24 bases between them. Germline V gives CDR1 MGHRA, CDR2 YSYEKL. CDR3 sequence (DNA): TGCGCCAGCAGCCCGCACTCGGGGGGCACGATATTCGATGAGCAGTTCTTC. It yields the protein CASSPHSGGTIFDEQFF.

Many counts were recorded for this clonotype. The CDR3 region has the DNA TGCGCCAGCAGCCAGACCCCGCAGGGTACCTACAATGAGCAGTTCTTC. It translates to CASSQTPQGTYNEQFF. The chain combines TRBV4-3 with TRBJ2-1; TRBD1 might be the D (5 bases). With 3 bases removed from V and 2 bases from J, the gap between germline ends came to 14 bases. Germline CDR1 and CDR2: LGHNA and YSLEER. The CDR3 is 16 residues long.

This clonotype showed up many times. The genes are TRBV11-2 and TRBJ1-5, with D possibly being TRBD1 (5 bases). This CDR3 comprises 15 residues. CDR1 and CDR2 (germline): SGHAT, FQNNGV. Trimming removed 5 bases at V and 2 bases at J, with 13 bases between. The CDR3 reads CASSPMGGGNQPQHF. DNA for the CDR3: TGTGCCAGCAGCCCGATGGGAGGGGGCAATCAGCCCCAGCATTTT.

The chain recombines TRBV7-9 with TRBJ2-2, with 7 bases fitting TRBD1. The CDR3 loop spans 15 amino acids. V shed 7 bases, J shed 5 bases, and the junction held 10 bases outside the gene matches. The germline CDR1 and CDR2 sequences are SEHNR and FQNEAQ (reference sequence). In DNA form, the CDR3 reads TGTGCCAGCAACCTACACAGGGGAGAGACCGGGGAGCTGTTTTTT. Protein sequence: CASNLHRGETGELFF.